The 21 T cell receptor beta chains in this list originate from one sample, sequenced in a study of blood T cell repertoires in COVID-19. Profiling relied on immunoSEQ multiplex PCR, and the TCRdb table lists in-frame clones only, not all of them. The sample includes some 140,000 clones, over 80% of them seen just once. Specimen: PBMCs or T cells enriched from blood (not recorded which). All receptors come from a man aged 30 to 39 who had recovered from COVID-19.

The V call is TRBV7-9, the J call TRBJ1-5; possibly TRBD1 for D (5 bases). The V gene's germline CDR1 is SEHNR and CDR2 FQNEAQ (reference sequence). V was clipped by 5 bases and J by 5 bases, with 13 bases between them. This CDR3 comprises 14 residues. Written as DNA, the CDR3 is TGTGCCAGCAGCCCCATCAGGGAGGATCAGCCCCAGCATTTT. Translating it yields CASSPIREDQPQHF.

The chain carries TRBV24-1 and TRBJ2-1, with 8 bases matching TRBD1. V dropped 3 bases and J dropped 5; count of bases not matched to a gene: 8. This CDR3 comprises 16 residues. Germline V gives CDR1 KGHDR, CDR2 SFDVKD. The CDR3 loop reads CATSDGRTGKNNEQFF. The CDR3 coding sequence is TGTGCCACCAGTGATGGGAGGACAGGGAAAAACAATGAGCAGTTCTTC.

The chain combines TRBV7-9 with TRBJ2-1, with 12 positions matching TRBD2. In germline, CDR1 is SEHNR, CDR2 FQNEAQ (reference sequence). The CDR3 covers 16 residues. Germline trimming cut 5 bases from V and 7 bases from J; bases unmatched to any gene: 9. The CDR3 nucleotides read TGTGCCAGCAGCAGTCTAGCGGGAGGGCCGGTAAATGAGCAGTTCTTC. It translates to CASSSLAGGPVNEQFF.

The chain recombines TRBV30 with TRBJ2-2, with D perhaps matching TRBD1 or TRBD2 (6 bases each). The CDR3 is 14 residues long. Germline V gives CDR1 GTSNPN, CDR2 SVGIG (reference sequence). The V end was cut by 5 bases, the J end by 0 bases, with 10 bases between. CDR3 nucleotide sequence: TGTGCCTGGGGGGGGCTCTCGAACACCGGGGAGCTGTTTTTT. It codes for CAWGGLSNTGELFF.

The chain links TRBV28 to TRBJ2-7, with D perhaps TRBD2 (6 bases). The length of the CDR3 is 15 residues. Germline values: CDR1 MDHEN, CDR2 SYDVKM. The V and J ends lost 5 bases and 3 bases respectively, with 17 bases between them. The CDR3 sequence: CASSPSGGNIYEQYF. The DNA of the CDR3 is TGTGCCAGCAGTCCCTCCGGCGGGAATATCTACGAGCAGTACTTC.

V and J are TRBV18 and TRBJ1-1; 7 bases line up with TRBD1. After removal of 5 bases from V and 2 bases from J, the junction contained 2 bases not matched to a gene. Germline assignment: CDR1 KGHSH and CDR2 LQKENI. This CDR3 contains 13 residues. CDR3 protein: CASSGDRNTEAFF. In nucleotides, the CDR3 is TGTGCCAGCTCAGGGGACAGAAACACTGAAGCTTTCTTT.

The chain links TRBV7-9 to TRBJ2-1, with 7 bases matching TRBD2. This CDR3 comprises 16 residues. Per germline, CDR1 SEHNR and CDR2 FQNEAQ (reference sequence). J was trimmed by 2 bases and V by 5 bases; bases with no gene match: 9. The CDR3 DNA sequence: TGTGCCAGCAGCCCAAGGGAGGGGTCGGCCTACAATGAGCAGTTCTTC. Encoded protein: CASSPREGSAYNEQFF.

The J gene is TRBJ1-4, the V gene TRBV5-4; the match to TRBD1 covers 7 bases. With 4 bases clipped from V and 5 bases from J, the junction kept 5 bases outside the gene matches. The CDR3 is 14 residues long. Germline V gives CDR1 SGHNT, CDR2 YYREEE (reference sequence). Here the CDR3 reads CASSPGQSNEKLFF. As DNA, the CDR3 is TGTGCCAGCAGCCCGGGACAGTCAAATGAAAAACTGTTTTTT.

The chain carries TRBV9 and TRBJ1-1; D is unclear. CDR3 size: 15 residues. CDR1 and CDR2 from the germline V gene are SGDLS and YYNGEE. V was trimmed by 0 bases and J by 0 bases, leaving 9 bases between them. This CDR3 reads CASSVAQTLNTEAFF. The CDR3 DNA is TGTGCCAGCAGCGTAGCCCAGACTTTGAACACTGAAGCTTTCTTT.

This rearrangement joins TRBV11-2 to TRBJ1-1; weak D call: TRBD1 (6 bases). This CDR3 spans 14 amino acids. The ends were cut back, 2 bases at V and 3 bases at J, with 10 bases in the middle. CDR1 and CDR2 from the germline V gene are SGHAT and FQNNGV. The DNA for the CDR3 is TGTGCCAGCAGCTTACAGGGGATTGACACTGAAGCTTTCTTT. Protein sequence: CASSLQGIDTEAFF.

The gene calls are TRBV10-2 and TRBJ2-7; no clear D gene. The germline V and J ends were trimmed by 3 bases and 3 bases, with 9 bases remaining between them. Germline lookup yields CDR1 WSHSY and CDR2 SAAADI. The CDR3 is 13 amino acids. CDR3 in amino acids: CASSDRVFYEQYF. The CDR3 region has the DNA TGCGCCAGCAGTGATCGGGTGTTCTACGAGCAGTACTTC.

The rearrangement joins TRBV9 to TRBJ2-5; weak D call: TRBD1 (5 bases). Germline values: CDR1 SGDLS, CDR2 YYNGEE. The CDR3 extends over 16 amino acids. V lost 0 bases, J lost 1 base, and 13 bases lay in between. The DNA of the CDR3 is TGTGCCAGCAGCGTAGAGTCTGCCCAGGGCCAAGAGACCCAGTACTTC. Amino acid sequence: CASSVESAQGQETQYF.

DNA of the CDR3: TGCGCCAGCAGCTTGTCCCCGACTAGCGGGACTAGCACAGATACGCAGTATTTT. Translated, it gives CASSLSPTSGTSTDTQYF. This rearrangement joins TRBV5-1 to TRBJ2-3, with 11 bases lining up with TRBD2. CDR1 and CDR2 (germline): SGHRS, YFSETQ. The V segment lost 1 base and the J segment 0 bases; nucleotides outside the gene matches: 7. CDR3 length: 18 residues.

This chain connects TRBV9 to TRBJ2-3; TRBD1 agrees at 7 bases. The J segment lost 2 bases and the V segment lost 7 bases, leaving 10 bases of the junction unmatched. Per germline, CDR1 SGDLS and CDR2 YYNGEE. This CDR3 region has 15 residues. The CDR3 DNA reads as TGTGCCAGCTCAAGGACAGGCGCCTCCACAGATACGCAGTATTTT. Protein product: CASSRTGASTDTQYF.

The chain has TRBV27 and TRBJ1-5; TRBD1 agrees at 9 bases. V lost 4 bases and J lost 3; bases outside the gene matches: 4. Germline CDR1 is MNHEY and CDR2 is SMNVEV (reference sequence). CDR3 length: 15 residues. The CDR3 here is CASSWGTGLNQPQHF. DNA for the CDR3: TGTGCCAGCAGTTGGGGGACAGGGCTCAATCAGCCCCAGCATTTT.

The V gene is TRBV7-9, the J gene TRBJ2-2; no clear D gene. The CDR3 covers 14 residues. Germline V lookup: CDR1 SEHNR, CDR2 FQNEAQ (reference sequence). Deletions cut 5 bases from V and 6 bases from J, with 13 bases between. The CDR3 region has the DNA TGTGCCAGCAGCCTAAGCTTAAGTGCCGGGGAGCTGTTTTTT. Its protein product is CASSLSLSAGELFF.

The CDR3 DNA reads as TGTGCCAGCAGCCCGGGACAGGGGTTCTATGGCTACACCTTC. Residues: CASSPGQGFYGYTF. The chain joins TRBV5-4 to TRBJ1-2; 10 bases map to TRBD1. The CDR3 length is 14 residues. J gave up 4 bases and V 4 bases, and 4 bases lay outside the gene matches. Germline V gives CDR1 SGHNT, CDR2 YYREEE (reference sequence). Full variable domain (missing parts from reference TRBV5-4 and TRBJ1-2): ETGVTQSPTHLIKTRGQQVTLRCSSQSGHNTVSWYQQALGQGPQFIFQYYREEENGRGNFPPRFSGLQFPNYSSELNVNALELDDSALYLCASSPGQGFYGYTFGSGTRLTVV.

This clone was detected only a few times. The chain has TRBV4-1 and TRBJ1-4; D unresolved. The CDR3 totals 13 residues. V dropped 2 bases and J dropped 5 bases, with 6 bases sitting between them. The germline gives CDR1 MGHRA, CDR2 YSYEKL. The CDR3 is CASSQWQNEKLFF. The CDR3 coding sequence is TGCGCCAGCAGCCAATGGCAGAATGAAAAACTGTTTTTT.

The chain joins TRBV9 to TRBJ1-1; D not resolved. V was clipped by 4 bases and J by 2 bases, with 6 bases between them. The CDR3 covers 12 residues. Germline V CDR1 and CDR2: SGDLS, YYNGEE. The CDR3 region is CASSRLNTEAFF. DNA for the CDR3: TGTGCCAGCAGCCGACTAAACACTGAAGCTTTCTTT.

The CDR3 sequence is CASLRRGHFNEKLFF. In nucleotides, the CDR3 is TGTGCCAGCCTTCGCAGGGGCCACTTTAATGAAAAACTGTTTTTT. V and J are TRBV27 and TRBJ1-4, with D perhaps matching TRBD1 (6 bases). Germline CDR1 reads MNHEY; CDR2 reads SMNVEV (reference sequence). CDR3 length: 15 residues. Trimming left V 8 bases short and J 4 bases short, with 17 bases between.

This chain connects TRBV27 to TRBJ1-1, with no clear D. The V gene's germline CDR1 is MNHEY and CDR2 SMNVEV (reference sequence). CDR3 size: 15 residues. With 0 bases removed from V and 0 bases from J, the gap between germline ends came to 8 bases. The CDR3 coding sequence is TGTGCCAGCAGTTTATCCGGAGTGATGAACACTGAAGCTTTCTTT. Translating it yields CASSLSGVMNTEAFF.